This is a list of T cell receptor beta chains from one sample in a study of blood T cell repertoires in COVID-19. Sequenced by immunoSEQ multiplex PCR; TCRdb stores in-frame clones only, minus some. The table includes approximately 46,000 clones, 90% detected once. Material: peripheral blood. The receptors shown here come from a man in his fifties with active COVID-19. Both conserved end residues are part of each CDR3. D genes are given only for firm matches. The listing skips clone size in some rows; elsewhere it reads once, few, many or a size class.

v_call	j_call	cdr3_length	clone_size	d_call	cdr3_nt	cdr3_aa
TRBV12-3/TRBV12-4	TRBJ2-6	13	NA	NA	TGTGCCAGCAGCCCTTTTTGGGCCAACGTCCTGACTTTC	CASSPFWANVLTF
TRBV5-5	TRBJ2-1	16	NA	NA	TGTGCCAGCAGCCCGCCCCGGGGGAGCTCCTACAATGAGCAGTTCTTC	CASSPPRGSSYNEQFF
TRBV18	TRBJ2-5	14	NA	NA	TGTGCCAGCTCACCAATGAGCGGGCGTGAGACCCAGTACTTC	CASSPMSGRETQYF
TRBV19	TRBJ2-1	15	NA	TRBD1	TGTGCCAGTAGTACCGGGACAGGTTCTTACAATGAGCAGTTCTTC	CASSTGTGSYNEQFF
TRBV19	TRBJ1-5	14	NA	NA	TGTGCCAGTAGTACACAGGGCACCAATCAGCCCCAGCATTTT	CASSTQGTNQPQHF
TRBV29-1	TRBJ2-2	14	NA	TRBD2	TGCAGCGTTGGGAGCGGGGGGCAGGGCGGGGAGCTGTTTTTT	CSVGSGGQGGELFF
TRBV27	TRBJ1-2	14	NA	NA	TGTGCCAGCAGTTTACAGGGAACTAACTATGGCTACACCTTC	CASSLQGTNYGYTF
TRBV12-3/TRBV12-4	TRBJ2-3	13	once	TRBD1	TGTGCCAGCAGTGTGGGACAGTTAGATACGCAGTATTTT	CASSVGQLDTQYF
TRBV5-8	TRBJ1-2	15	once	NA	TGTGCCAGCAGCTTATTCGGGGGGACTAACTATGGCTACACCTTC	CASSLFGGTNYGYTF
TRBV3-1/TRBV3-2	TRBJ2-1	14	NA	NA	TGTGCCAGCTCACAGACAGGCTTAGACAATGAGCAGTTCTTC	CASSQTGLDNEQFF
TRBV18	TRBJ2-6	18	NA	TRBD2	TGTGCCAGCTCAACGGGCGGGGGGACAAACTCTGGGGCCAACGTCCTGACTTTC	CASSTGGGTNSGANVLTF
TRBV5-5	TRBJ2-2	14	NA	TRBD1	TGTGCCAGCAGGCCGACAGGGGACGCCGGGGAGCTGTTTTTT	CASRPTGDAGELFF
TRBV5-1	TRBJ1-1	16	NA	TRBD1	TGCGCCAGCAGCCGTTCCACGGACAGGGTGAACACTGAAGCTTTCTTT	CASSRSTDRVNTEAFF
TRBV5-1	TRBJ1-3	16	NA	TRBD1	TGCGCCAGCAGCAGCAAGACAGGGGGCTCTGGAAACACCATATATTTT	CASSSKTGGSGNTIYF
TRBV4-1	TRBJ1-2	12	NA	NA	TGCGCCAGCAGCCAAGGGAGGGGTGAACACACCTTC	CASSQGRGEHTF
TRBV19	TRBJ2-1	15	NA	NA	TGTGCCAGTAGTATAGCCGACAGCTCCTACAATGAGCAGTTCTTC	CASSIADSSYNEQFF
TRBV28	TRBJ1-2	15	once	NA	TGTGCCAGCAGCTATGGGGGCCGGCGATCGAATGGCTACACCTTC	CASSYGGRRSNGYTF
TRBV7-2	TRBJ2-7	14	NA	NA	TGTGCCAGCAGCTTCCAGGCCGGGGAGAACGAGCAGTACTTC	CASSFQAGENEQYF
TRBV30	TRBJ2-1	13	NA	TRBD2	TGTGCCTGGGGCAAGACTAGCGGGGGGGAGCAGTTCTTC	CAWGKTSGGEQFF
TRBV7-3	TRBJ2-3	15	NA	TRBD2	TGTGCCAGCAGACTAGCGGGGGGATCCACAGATACGCAGTATTTT	CASRLAGGSTDTQYF
TRBV5-6	TRBJ2-5	13	NA	NA	TGTGCCAGCAACTGGGGAGCGGAAGAGACCCAGTACTTC	CASNWGAEETQYF
TRBV19	TRBJ1-2	15	NA	NA	TGTGCCAGTAGTAGTACTCTTACGGGTTACTATGGCTACACCTTC	CASSSTLTGYYGYTF
TRBV29-1	TRBJ1-1	13	NA	TRBD1	TGCAGCGGGGTGACAGGGTGGGGCACTGAAGCTTTCTTT	CSGVTGWGTEAFF